The 23 T cell receptor beta chains given below trace back to one sample, sequenced in a study of blood T cell repertoires in COVID-19. Profiled with immunoSEQ multiplex PCR; TCRdb holds only in-frame clones, not every one. The repertoire includes 110,000 to 150,000 clones, just under 85% of them detected once, and 6.2% sits in the top ten. Material for sequencing was PBMCs or T cells enriched from blood (not recorded which). The origin of the receptors is a woman aged 40 to 50 who had recovered from COVID-19.

The rearrangement links TRBV19 to TRBJ2-2; weak D call: TRBD2 (5 bases). The CDR3 contains 13 residues. V gave up 8 bases and J gave up 7 bases, with 14 bases separating them. Germline V lookup: CDR1 LNHDA, CDR2 SQIVND (reference sequence). CDR3: CASGSLGDGELFF. For the CDR3, the DNA is TGTGCCAGTGGAAGTCTCGGGGACGGGGAGCTGTTTTTT.

This clone was observed a few times. The V gene is TRBV7-8, the J gene TRBJ2-3; tentatively, D is TRBD2 (7 bases). CDR1 and CDR2 (germline): SGHVS, FQNEAQ. V was pared by 0 bases and J by 4 bases, with 17 bases between. The CDR3 consists of 17 residues. CDR3 nucleotide sequence: TGTGCCAGCAGCTTAGCCCCCAGGACTAGGGGGGCAGATACGCAGTATTTT. Translation: CASSLAPRTRGADTQYF.

The chain links TRBV5-4 to TRBJ2-1; 9 bases map to TRBD2. Germline trimming cut 1 base from V and 6 bases from J; bases unmatched to any gene: 5. The germline V gene encodes CDR1 SGHNT and CDR2 YYREEE (reference sequence). The length of the CDR3 is 15 residues. CDR3: CASSLKRGAFNEQFF. In DNA form, the CDR3 reads TGTGCCAGCAGCTTGAAGCGGGGGGCATTCAATGAGCAGTTCTTC.

As DNA, the CDR3 is TGCAGTGCTAGTAAGCGGCCTGAGCAGTTCTTC. Translated, it gives CSASKRPEQFF. The V and J genes are TRBV20-1 and TRBJ2-1; weak D call: TRBD2 (5 bases). Trimming shortened V by 3 bases and J by 9 bases, and 9 bases separated the two germline ends. In germline, CDR1 is DFQATT, CDR2 SNEGSKA (reference sequence). The CDR3 is 11 amino acids.

This clone was seen at least ten times. The V and J genes are TRBV5-4 and TRBJ1-6; 7 bases match TRBD1. Germline CDR1 SGHNT, CDR2 YYREEE (reference sequence). Unmatched junction bases numbered 6, after V lost 4 bases and J lost 5 bases. The length of the CDR3 is 15 residues. DNA for the CDR3: TGTGCCAGCAGCAGGACAGGTTCGAATAATTCACCCCTCCACTTT. Protein sequence: CASSRTGSNNSPLHF.

The chain joins TRBV7-6 to TRBJ1-5; perhaps TRBD1 as D (5 bases). The CDR3 is made up of 14 amino acids. In germline, CDR1 is SGHVS, CDR2 FNYEAQ. The V end lost 5 bases, the J end lost 6 bases, and 14 bases lay between the germline ends. CDR3 residues: CASSPTGVGQPQHF. The CDR3, as DNA: TGTGCCAGCAGCCCCACGGGGGTTGGTCAGCCCCAGCATTTT.

The V call is TRBV4-2, the J call TRBJ2-7; no clear D. This CDR3 region has 14 residues. The V gene's germline CDR1 is LGHNA and CDR2 YNFKEQ. V was trimmed by 3 bases and J by 0 bases, leaving 9 bases between them. CDR3 in DNA: TGTGCCAGCAGCCAGCCGGGTCTCTCCTACGAGCAGTACTTC. It yields the protein CASSQPGLSYEQYF.

This chain uses TRBV18 with TRBJ2-7; 7 nucleotides align to TRBD1. J was trimmed by 4 bases and V by 4 bases; bases with no gene match: 7. Germline assignment: CDR1 KGHSH and CDR2 LQKENI. The length of the CDR3 is 14 residues. The DNA of the CDR3 is TGTGCCAGCTCACAAGGACAGGCGGAGTACGAGCAGTACTTC. It yields the protein CASSQGQAEYEQYF.

The chain joins TRBV5-5 to TRBJ2-1; possible D gene TRBD1, 5 bases. Germline-derived CDR1 and CDR2 are SGHKS and YYEKEE (reference sequence). CDR3 length: 14 residues. V lost 4 bases and J 2 bases, leaving 10 bases between the germline ends. The chain's CDR3 is CASSLDSTYNEQFF. CDR3 coding DNA: TGTGCCAGCAGCCTAGACAGTACCTACAATGAGCAGTTCTTC.

This clone showed up just once. The gene calls are TRBV27 and TRBJ2-2; no reliable D call. The V and J ends lost 1 base and 6 bases respectively, with 6 bases between them. Germline V gives CDR1 MNHEY, CDR2 SMNVEV (reference sequence). This CDR3 contains 13 residues. This chain's CDR3 is CASSLLEAGELFF. CDR3 nucleotide sequence: TGTGCCAGCAGTTTATTAGAAGCCGGGGAGCTGTTTTTT.

This chain connects TRBV20-1 to TRBJ2-1; D uncertain. CDR1 and CDR2 (germline): DFQATT, SNEGSKA (reference sequence). There are 11 residues in the CDR3. The V and J ends lost 5 bases and 4 bases respectively, with 6 bases between them. The chain's CDR3 is CSAPTYNEQFF. CDR3 in DNA: TGCAGTGCTCCGACTTACAATGAGCAGTTCTTC.

The chain joins TRBV5-4 to TRBJ2-1; 13 bases fit TRBD2. Trimming at V came to 5 bases and at J to 3 bases, leaving 5 bases not matched to a gene. Germline V CDR1 and CDR2: SGHNT, YYREEE (reference sequence). This CDR3 spans 16 amino acids. CDR3: CASSTRTSGGYNEQFF. The CDR3 bases are TGTGCCAGCAGTACCCGGACTAGCGGGGGCTACAATGAGCAGTTCTTC.

The chain carries TRBV5-1 and TRBJ2-2; 9 nucleotides align to TRBD1. The germline V gene has CDR1 SGHRS and CDR2 YFSETQ. The CDR3 totals 15 residues. The ends lost 1 base at V and 6 bases at J; junction bases unmatched: 4. The CDR3 spells CASSLNRQGAGELFF. The CDR3 DNA sequence: TGCGCCAGCAGCTTGAACCGACAGGGGGCCGGGGAGCTGTTTTTT. Filled out from reference TRBV5-1 and TRBJ2-2, the complete variable domain reads KAGVTQTPRYLIKTRGQQVTLSCSPISGHRSVSWYQQTPGQGLQFLFEYFSETQRNKGNFPGRFSGRQFSNSRSEMNVSTLELGDSALYLCASSLNRQGAGELFFGEGSRLTVL.

There are a few counts of this clone. The chain is built from TRBV5-1 and TRBJ1-1; D ambiguous. Germline CDR1 reads SGHRS; CDR2 reads YFSETQ. This CDR3 comprises 16 residues. The ends were cut back, 1 base at V and 1 base at J, with 14 bases in the middle. This chain's CDR3 is CASSLKPATRNTEAFF. In DNA form, the CDR3 reads TGCGCCAGCAGCTTGAAGCCAGCGACCCGGAACACTGAAGCTTTCTTT.

The chain has TRBV7-9 and TRBJ1-3; possible D gene TRBD1, 5 bases. There are 16 residues in the CDR3. Trimming cost V 6 bases and J 0 bases, with 15 bases left between them. The germline gives CDR1 SEHNR, CDR2 FQNEAQ (reference sequence). CDR3 protein: CASSRDFGGSGNTIYF. The CDR3 DNA is TGTGCCAGCAGTCGGGACTTCGGAGGCTCTGGAAACACCATATATTTT.

This chain connects TRBV9 to TRBJ1-1; D is possibly TRBD1 (5 bases). The CDR3 contains 16 residues. CDR1 is SGDLS, CDR2 YYNGEE, per germline. Trimming left V 0 bases short and J 7 bases short, with 19 bases between. The CDR3: CASSVEGTLFGGEAFF. The DNA of the CDR3 is TGTGCCAGCAGCGTAGAGGGGACTTTATTTGGCGGTGAAGCTTTCTTT. The full variable domain, with the rest looked up from reference TRBV9 and TRBJ1-1, is DSGVTQTPKHLITATGQRVTLRCSPRSGDLSVYWYQQSLDQGLQFLIQYYNGEERAKGNILERFSAQQFPDLHSELNLSSLELGDSALYFCASSVEGTLFGGEAFFGQGTRLTVV.

The genes are TRBV2 and TRBJ2-5; TRBD2 is a possible D gene (6 bases). The germline V and J ends were trimmed by 6 bases and 3 bases, with 11 bases remaining between them. Germline V gives CDR1 SNHLY, CDR2 FYNNEI. The CDR3 totals 13 residues. Here the CDR3 reads CASRRLDEETQYF. The CDR3 coding sequence is TGTGCCAGCAGAAGACTAGACGAAGAGACCCAGTACTTC.

In the case of this clone: A much larger clonotype is one base distant, so this may be a read error. This chain uses TRBV9 with TRBJ1-1; D is perhaps TRBD1 (5 bases). Trimming pared 4 bases from V and 3 bases from J, leaving 7 bases between. The CDR3 consists of 12 residues. The germline V gene has CDR1 SGDLS and CDR2 YYNGEE. The CDR3 bases are TGTGCCAGCAGCCCAGGGTACACTGAAGCTTTCTTT. Protein product: CASSPGYTEAFF.

The V call is TRBV9, the J call TRBJ2-7; D may be TRBD2 (6 bases). Germline V gene data show CDR1 as SGDLS and CDR2 as YYNGEE. V was clipped by 0 bases and J by 2 bases, with 12 bases between them. This CDR3 has 15 amino acids. CDR3 sequence: CASSVASGPTYEQYF. The DNA for the CDR3 is TGTGCCAGCAGCGTAGCCAGCGGGCCTACCTACGAGCAGTACTTC.

The chain is built from TRBV2 and TRBJ2-7, with 13 bases lining up with TRBD2. In germline, CDR1 is SNHLY, CDR2 FYNNEI. V lost 6 bases, J lost 6 bases, and 8 bases stayed unmatched. The CDR3 totals 15 residues. The CDR3 reads CASRLAGGFQVEQYF. The CDR3 DNA follows: TGTGCCAGCAGACTAGCGGGGGGGTTTCAAGTCGAGCAGTACTTC.

CDR3 sequence reads: CASSPEGTSGNGEQYF. In DNA, the CDR3 is TGTGCCAGTAGTCCGGAAGGGACTAGCGGGAACGGCGAGCAGTACTTC. This chain uses TRBV19 with TRBJ2-7, with TRBD2 matching over 13 bases. The junction had 10 bases not matched to a gene; V was cut back by 5 bases and J by 6 bases. The CDR3 length is 16 residues. Germline assignment: CDR1 LNHDA and CDR2 SQIVND (reference sequence).

The table lists this clone with a count of one. V and J are TRBV3-1 (or the pseudogene TRBV3-2) and TRBJ2-1, with D tentatively TRBD1 (5 bases). CDR3 length equals 16 residues. Per the germline V gene, CDR1 is LGHDT and CDR2 is YNNKEL (reference sequence). V shed 5 bases and J shed 5 bases, with 19 bases lying between them. The CDR3 DNA reads TGTGCCAGCAGCGCCCAAGGCAGGGTTACTCACAATGAGCAGTTCTTC. Translation gives CASSAQGRVTHNEQFF.

This chain connects TRBV5-1 to TRBJ2-1, with D maybe TRBD2 (6 bases). This CDR3 has 14 amino acids. V was pared by 0 bases and J by 4 bases, with 8 bases between. Germline V gene data show CDR1 as SGHRS and CDR2 as YFSETQ. This CDR3 is CASSLDGRYNEQFF. CDR3 nucleotide sequence: TGCGCCAGCAGCTTGGACGGGAGATACAATGAGCAGTTCTTC.